The entry below gives a single T cell receptor beta chain sequence along with its context. What it binds is not known. MiXCR was run by TCRdb on the reads, yielding one entry per CDR3 protein. Among hundreds of thousands of distinct CDR3 sequences listed, about a sixth were seen once. These data are taken from a study of T cell repertoires in cytomegalovirus infection. Whole-study context: Both CMV infection and a matching HLA type were indicated by public TCR beta signatures. Study-wide results and caveats: Dominating the ex vivo response were HLA-C-restricted CMV-specific TCR beta clonotypes. Frequencies of public TCR beta families were cumulated, and this identified carriers of CMV plus the relevant HLA.

The germline V and J ends were trimmed by 1 base and 4 bases, with 15 bases remaining between them. This CDR3 is 15 amino acids long. Germline CDR1 reads SGHNT; CDR2 reads YYREEE (reference sequence). The chain uses TRBV5-4 and TRBJ2-7; D might be TRBD2 (5 bases). The sequence derives from a human donor in good health (CMV status not recorded). Some clones in this sample may be carry-over from other donors' samples. The sequencing input was PBMCs. CDR3 residues: CASSLPSGTVYEQYF. The CDR3 DNA is TGTGCCAGCAGCTTGCCCAGCGGTACAGTATACGAGCAGTACTTC.